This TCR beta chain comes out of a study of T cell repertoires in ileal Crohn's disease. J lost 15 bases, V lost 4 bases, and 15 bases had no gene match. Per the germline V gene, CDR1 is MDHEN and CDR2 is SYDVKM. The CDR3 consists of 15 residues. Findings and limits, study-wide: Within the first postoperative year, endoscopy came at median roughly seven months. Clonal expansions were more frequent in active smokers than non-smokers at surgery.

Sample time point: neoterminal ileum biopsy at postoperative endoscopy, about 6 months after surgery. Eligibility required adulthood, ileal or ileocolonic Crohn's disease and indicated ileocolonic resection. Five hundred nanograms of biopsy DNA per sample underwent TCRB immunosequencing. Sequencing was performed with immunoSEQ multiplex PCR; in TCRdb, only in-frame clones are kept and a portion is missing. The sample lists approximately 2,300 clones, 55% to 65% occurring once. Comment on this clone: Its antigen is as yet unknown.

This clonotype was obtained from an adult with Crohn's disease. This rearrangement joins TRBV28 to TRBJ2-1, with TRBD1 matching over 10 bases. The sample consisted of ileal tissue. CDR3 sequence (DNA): TGTGCCAGCAGTTACCGGGACAGGGGACGGGGCGGTCGGTTCTTC. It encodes CASSYRDRGRGGRFF.